The next 7 T cell receptor beta chains were all read from a single sample in a study of cytomegalovirus exposure and HLA in healthy donors. Primers: 60 Vbeta forward and 13 Jbeta reverse. The assay was immunoSEQ multiplex PCR, and TCRdb's table has in-frame clones only and misses some. Of approximately 160,000 clones in the sample, about three quarters were seen once. Sequencing was performed on PBMCs. The source is a woman aged 40 to 55 in good health and CMV-seropositive.

The chain carries TRBV6-1 and TRBJ1-3; 7 nucleotides agree with TRBD1. The CDR3 is 15 amino acids. Trimming at V came to 5 bases and at J to 8 bases, leaving 12 bases not matched to a gene. The germline V gene encodes CDR1 MNHNS and CDR2 SASEGT. CDR3 coding DNA: TGTGCCAGCAGTCCCTTACAGGGGATGGGTGACACCATATATTTT. It encodes CASSPLQGMGDTIYF.

This sequence joins TRBV27 and TRBJ1-1, with TRBD1 identical over 8 bases. J gave up 5 bases and V 8 bases, and 10 bases lay outside the gene matches. This CDR3 region has 14 residues. Per germline, CDR1 MNHEY and CDR2 SMNVEV (reference sequence). The CDR3 spells CASGRYRGMTEAFF. The CDR3 nucleotides are TGTGCCAGCGGAAGGTACAGGGGGATGACTGAAGCTTTCTTT.

As regards this clone: Other DNA sequences of this sample code for an identical CDR3. The V and J genes are TRBV11-2 and TRBJ2-5; possible D gene TRBD2, 5 bases. In germline, CDR1 is SGHAT, CDR2 FQNNGV. The CDR3 is made up of 11 amino acids. Trimming cost V 4 bases and J 5 bases, with 5 bases left between them. The CDR3, as DNA: TGTGCCAGCAGCTCGGGGGAGACCCAGTACTTC. It is translated as CASSSGETQYF.

The chain has TRBV5-1 and TRBJ2-7; D might be TRBD1 (5 bases). The CDR3 covers 15 residues. The V end was cut by 0 bases, the J end by 3 bases, with 13 bases between. Germline CDR1 SGHRS, CDR2 YFSETQ. Written as DNA, the CDR3 is TGCGCCAGCAGCTTGGTTAGGGGCCAACACTACGAGCAGTACTTC. Translated, it gives CASSLVRGQHYEQYF. Drawing the rest from reference TRBV5-1 and TRBJ2-7, the complete variable domain is KAGVTQTPRYLIKTRGQQVTLSCSPISGHRSVSWYQQTPGQGLQFLFEYFSETQRNKGNFPGRFSGRQFSNSRSEMNVSTLELGDSALYLCASSLVRGQHYEQYFGPGTRLTVT.

In this sample, this clone turned up a few times. This likely came from a read error, as a far larger clone is one base away. This sample also contains other DNA sequences that code for the same CDR3. The CDR3, as DNA: TGTGCCAGCAGAATAGACAGGGTGAACACTGAAGCTTTCTTT. This sequence encodes CASRIDRVNTEAFF. This chain links TRBV4-1 with TRBJ1-1; 7 positions agree with TRBD1. Germline V gene sequence: CDR1 MGHRA, CDR2 YSYEKL. This CDR3 spans 14 amino acids.

The genes are TRBV2 and TRBJ1-1, with D tentatively TRBD1 (5 bases). This CDR3 spans 13 amino acids. The germline CDR1 and CDR2 sequences are SNHLY and FYNNEI. V was pared by 4 bases and J by 1 base, with 7 bases between. CDR3 in DNA: TGTGCCAGCAGTGCCAGGGAGAACACTGAAGCTTTCTTT. Its protein product is CASSARENTEAFF.

The chain joins TRBV27 to TRBJ1-1, with 7 nucleotides matching TRBD1. The CDR3 consists of 14 residues. Germline V gives CDR1 MNHEY, CDR2 SMNVEV (reference sequence). Unmatched junction bases numbered 8, after V lost 4 bases and J lost 6 bases. CDR3 residues: CASSSDRSIPEAFF. As DNA, the CDR3 is TGTGCCAGCAGTTCGGACAGGTCCATACCTGAAGCTTTCTTT.